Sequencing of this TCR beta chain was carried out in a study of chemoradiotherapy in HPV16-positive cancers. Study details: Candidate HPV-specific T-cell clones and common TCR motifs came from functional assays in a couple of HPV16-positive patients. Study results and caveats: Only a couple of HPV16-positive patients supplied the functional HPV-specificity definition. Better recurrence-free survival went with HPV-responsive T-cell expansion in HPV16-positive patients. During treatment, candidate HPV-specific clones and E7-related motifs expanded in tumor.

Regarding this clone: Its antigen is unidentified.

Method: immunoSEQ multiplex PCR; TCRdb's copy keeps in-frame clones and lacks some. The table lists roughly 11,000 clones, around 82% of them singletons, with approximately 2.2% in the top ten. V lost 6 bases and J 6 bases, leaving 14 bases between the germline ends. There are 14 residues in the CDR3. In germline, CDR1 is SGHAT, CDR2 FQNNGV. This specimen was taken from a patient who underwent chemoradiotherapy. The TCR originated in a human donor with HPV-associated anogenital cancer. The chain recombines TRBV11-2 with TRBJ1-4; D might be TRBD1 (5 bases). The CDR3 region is CASSQHGGYEKLFF. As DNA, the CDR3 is TGTGCCAGCAGTCAACACGGGGGGTATGAAAAACTGTTTTTT.